This T cell receptor (beta chain) was sequenced for a study of T cell responses to AZD1222 COVID-19 vaccine. General observations from the study: Among AZD1222 vaccinees, only 5 to 7 were seropositive at baseline. Epitopes outside B.1.351 and B.1.1.7 mutated regions reportedly drew nearly half of spike TCRs. It was only after the peak T cell response that any repertoires were sampled. When two AZD1222 doses had been given, Spike-specific TCR breadth and depth rose.

The data were produced by immunoSEQ multiplex PCR, yet TCRdb's version contains in-frame clones alone and is incomplete. This table has 130,000 or so clones, around 85% appearing once. This CDR3 contains 14 residues. With 5 bases clipped from V and 4 bases from J, the junction kept 7 bases outside the gene matches. CDR1 is MNHEY, CDR2 SVGAGI, per germline. This clone was observed a handful of times. Its antigen is currently unknown. The chain recombines TRBV6-5 with TRBJ1-2; TRBD1 matches at 7 bases. This receptor was taken from an adult who received the MenACWY meningococcal vaccine as a control. Sequencing used peripheral blood, obtained 28 days after the second dose of the MenACWY control vaccine. DNA for the CDR3: TGTGCCAGCAGTCTGGACAGGAGCTCCTATGGCTACACCTTC. Translating it yields CASSLDRSSYGYTF.